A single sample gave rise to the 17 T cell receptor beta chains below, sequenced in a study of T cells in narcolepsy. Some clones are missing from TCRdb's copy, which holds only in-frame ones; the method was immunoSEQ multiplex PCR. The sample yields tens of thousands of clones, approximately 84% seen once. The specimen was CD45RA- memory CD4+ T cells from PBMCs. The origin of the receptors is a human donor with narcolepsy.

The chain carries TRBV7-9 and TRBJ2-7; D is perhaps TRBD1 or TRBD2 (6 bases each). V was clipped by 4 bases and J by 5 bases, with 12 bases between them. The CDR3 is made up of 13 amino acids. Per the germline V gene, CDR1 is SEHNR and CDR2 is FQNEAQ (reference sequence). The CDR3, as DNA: TGTGCCAGCAGCTGGGGGGCTAAGGACGAGCAGTACGTC. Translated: CASSWGAKDEQYV.

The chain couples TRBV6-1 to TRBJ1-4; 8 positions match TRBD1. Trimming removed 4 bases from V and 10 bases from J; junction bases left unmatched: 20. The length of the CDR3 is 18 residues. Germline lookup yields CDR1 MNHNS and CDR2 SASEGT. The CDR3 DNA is TGTGCCAGCAGTGTCTCGGCAGGACAGGGTATGAATCCGGTAAAACTGTTTTTT. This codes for CASSVSAGQGMNPVKLFF.

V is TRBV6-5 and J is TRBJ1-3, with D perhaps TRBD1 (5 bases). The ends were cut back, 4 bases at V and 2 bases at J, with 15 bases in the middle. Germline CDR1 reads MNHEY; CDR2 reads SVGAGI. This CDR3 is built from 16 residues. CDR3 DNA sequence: TGTGCCAGCAGTTTAAACACCGGGACGGCTGGAAACACCATATATTTT. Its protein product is CASSLNTGTAGNTIYF.

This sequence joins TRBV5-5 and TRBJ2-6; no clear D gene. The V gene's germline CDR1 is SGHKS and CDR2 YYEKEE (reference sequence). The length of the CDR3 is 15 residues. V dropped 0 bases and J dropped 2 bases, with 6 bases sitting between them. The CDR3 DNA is TGTGCCAGCAGCTTGGCTGCGACTGGGGCCAACGTCCTGACTTTC. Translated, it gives CASSLAATGANVLTF. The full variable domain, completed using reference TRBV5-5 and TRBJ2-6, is DAGVTQSPTHLIKTRGQQVTLRCSPISGHKSVSWYQQVLGQGPQFIFQYYEKEERGRGNFPDRFSARQFPNYSSELNVNALLLGDSALYLCASSLAATGANVLTFGAGSRLTVL.

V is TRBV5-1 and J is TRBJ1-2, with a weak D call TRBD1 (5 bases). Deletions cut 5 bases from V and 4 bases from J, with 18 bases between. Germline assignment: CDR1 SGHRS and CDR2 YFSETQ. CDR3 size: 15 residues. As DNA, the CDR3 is TGCGCCAGCAGATTATCCGCGACAGAAGTCTATGGCTACACCTTC. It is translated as CASRLSATEVYGYTF.

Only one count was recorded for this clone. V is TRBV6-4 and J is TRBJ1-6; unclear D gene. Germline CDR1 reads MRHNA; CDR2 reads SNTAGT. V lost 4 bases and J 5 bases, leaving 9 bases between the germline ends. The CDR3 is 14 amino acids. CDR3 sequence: CASSAERNNSPLHF. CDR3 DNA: TGTGCCAGCAGTGCAGAGAGGAATAATTCACCCCTCCACTTT.

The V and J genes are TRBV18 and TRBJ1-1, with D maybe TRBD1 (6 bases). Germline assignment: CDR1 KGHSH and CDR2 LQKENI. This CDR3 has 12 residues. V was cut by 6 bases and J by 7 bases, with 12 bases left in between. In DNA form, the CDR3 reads TGTGCCAGCTCCAAAAACAGGGATGAAGCTTTCTTT. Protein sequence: CASSKNRDEAFF.

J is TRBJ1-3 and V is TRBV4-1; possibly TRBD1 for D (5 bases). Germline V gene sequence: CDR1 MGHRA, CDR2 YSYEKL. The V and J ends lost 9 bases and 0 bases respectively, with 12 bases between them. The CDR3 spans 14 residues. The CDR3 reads CASRQGLSGNTIYF. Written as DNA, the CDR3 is TGCGCCAGTCGGCAGGGACTCTCTGGAAACACCATATATTTT.

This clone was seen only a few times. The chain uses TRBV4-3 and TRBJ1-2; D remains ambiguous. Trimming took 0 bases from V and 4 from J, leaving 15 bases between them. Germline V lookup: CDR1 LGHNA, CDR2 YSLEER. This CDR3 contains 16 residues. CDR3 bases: TGCGCCAGCAGCCAAGATCCGGAGTTCGTGAGCTATGGCTACACCTTC. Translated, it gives CASSQDPEFVSYGYTF.

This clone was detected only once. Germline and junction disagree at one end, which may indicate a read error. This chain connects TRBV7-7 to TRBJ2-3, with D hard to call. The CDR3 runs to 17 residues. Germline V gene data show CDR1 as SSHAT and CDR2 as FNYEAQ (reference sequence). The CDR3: CASSRDPSLRSTDTQYF. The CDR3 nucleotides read TGTGCTAGCAGCCGCGACCCTTCCTTACGATCCACAGATACGCAGTATTTT.

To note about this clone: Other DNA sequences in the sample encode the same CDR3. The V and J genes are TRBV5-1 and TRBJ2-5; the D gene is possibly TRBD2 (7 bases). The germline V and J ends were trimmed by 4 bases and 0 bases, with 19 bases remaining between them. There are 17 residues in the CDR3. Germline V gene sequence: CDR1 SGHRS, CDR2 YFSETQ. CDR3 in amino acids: CASSVARGGSDQETQYF. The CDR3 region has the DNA TGCGCCAGCAGCGTGGCCCGCGGGGGCTCTGACCAAGAGACCCAGTACTTC.

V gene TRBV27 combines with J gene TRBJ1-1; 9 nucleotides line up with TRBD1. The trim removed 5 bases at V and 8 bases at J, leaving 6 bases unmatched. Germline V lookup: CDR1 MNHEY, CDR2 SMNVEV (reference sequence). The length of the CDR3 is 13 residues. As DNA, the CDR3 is TGTGCCAGCAGTATCCGACAGGGGGGAGAAGCTTTCTTT. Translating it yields CASSIRQGGEAFF.

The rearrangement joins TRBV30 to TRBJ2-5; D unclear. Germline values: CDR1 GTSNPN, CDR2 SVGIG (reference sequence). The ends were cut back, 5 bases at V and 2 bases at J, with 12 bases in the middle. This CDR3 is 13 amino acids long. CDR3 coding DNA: TGTGCCTGGGGCCGACGGAATCAAGAGACCCAGTACTTC. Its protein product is CAWGRRNQETQYF.

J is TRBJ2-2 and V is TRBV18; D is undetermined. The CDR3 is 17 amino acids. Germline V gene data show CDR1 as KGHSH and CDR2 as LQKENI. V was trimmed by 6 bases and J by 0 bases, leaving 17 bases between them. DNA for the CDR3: TGTGCCAGCTCCCAGTCGAGACCGCCGTCGAACACCGGGGAGCTGTTTTTT. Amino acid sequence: CASSQSRPPSNTGELFF.

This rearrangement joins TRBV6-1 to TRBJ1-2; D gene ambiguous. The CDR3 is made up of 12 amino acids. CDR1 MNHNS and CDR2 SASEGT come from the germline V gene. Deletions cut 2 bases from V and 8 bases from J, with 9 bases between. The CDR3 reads CASSERFVGYTF. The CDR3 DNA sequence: TGTGCCAGCAGTGAAAGGTTTGTGGGCTACACCTTC.

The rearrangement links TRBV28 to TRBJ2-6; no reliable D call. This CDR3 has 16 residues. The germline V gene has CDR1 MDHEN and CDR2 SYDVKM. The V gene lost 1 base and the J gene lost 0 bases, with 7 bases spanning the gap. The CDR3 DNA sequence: TGTGCCAGCAGTTTATCGGCTACCTCTGGGGCCAACGTCCTGACTTTC. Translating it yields CASSLSATSGANVLTF.

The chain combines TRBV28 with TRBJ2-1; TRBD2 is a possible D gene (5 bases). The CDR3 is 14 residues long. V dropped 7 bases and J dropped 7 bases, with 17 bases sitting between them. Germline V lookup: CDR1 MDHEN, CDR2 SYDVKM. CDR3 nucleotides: TGTGCCAGCACCTTGGACCCAACGGGGAATGAGCAGTTCTTC. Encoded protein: CASTLDPTGNEQFF.